Listed here are 31 T cell receptor beta chains from one sample, sequenced in a study of CD8+ T cells in alopecia areata. Investigators isolated RNA and reverse transcribed it into cDNA to act as the sequencing template. Only in-frame clones appear in the TCRdb table, and some are missing; sequencing was by immunoSEQ multiplex PCR. The sample lists around 30,000 clones; 65% to 80% were seen once. The sequenced material came from NKG2D-low CD8+ T cells sorted from blood. The receptors originated from a human donor with alopecia areata.

The chain employs TRBV7-8 and TRBJ2-7; 8 bases line up with TRBD1. The CDR3 covers 18 residues. Germline V gives CDR1 SGHVS, CDR2 FQNEAQ. V trimming: 5 bases; J trimming: 0 bases; junction bases outside the gene matches: 15. The CDR3 region is CASSGRTGFGISSYEQYF. Written as DNA, the CDR3 is TGTGCCAGCAGCGGACGGACAGGGTTTGGGATAAGCTCCTACGAGCAGTACTTC.

The chain combines TRBV30 with TRBJ1-1, with D tentatively TRBD1 (5 bases). Germline V CDR1 and CDR2: GTSNPN, SVGIG (reference sequence). Trimming left V 0 bases short and J 2 bases short, with 7 bases between. The CDR3 covers 13 residues. CDR3 bases: TGTGCCTGGAGTGTACAGGCTAACACTGAAGCTTTCTTT. Translated, it gives CAWSVQANTEAFF.

In this sample, this clone turned up a few times. The chain recombines TRBV28 with TRBJ2-7; D perhaps matches TRBD1 (5 bases). There are 13 residues in the CDR3. The V and J ends lost 3 bases and 2 bases respectively, with 8 bases between them. CDR1 and CDR2 from the germline V gene are MDHEN and SYDVKM. In DNA, the CDR3 is TGTGCCAGCAGTTTGTTCAGGGCCTACGAGCAGTACTTC. It translates to CASSLFRAYEQYF.

This clone appeared a few times. The V call is TRBV19, the J call TRBJ2-1; D assignment may be TRBD1 or TRBD2 (5 bases each). CDR3 length: 16 amino acids. Germline V gives CDR1 LNHDA, CDR2 SQIVND (reference sequence). The V end was cut by 2 bases, the J end by 2 bases, with 13 bases between. The CDR3 sequence is CASSILWGTTYNEQFF. CDR3 DNA: TGTGCCAGTAGTATACTATGGGGGACGACCTACAATGAGCAGTTCTTC.

This chain links TRBV6-5 with TRBJ1-2; D may be TRBD1 (5 bases). With 5 bases removed from V and 4 bases from J, the gap between germline ends came to 14 bases. The CDR3 has 14 amino acids. Germline values: CDR1 MNHEY, CDR2 SVGAGI. The CDR3 sequence: CASSPPGPAYGYTF. For the CDR3, the DNA is TGTGCCAGCAGTCCTCCGGGACCGGCCTATGGCTACACCTTC.

In its sample, this clone was seen a few times. The V call is TRBV29-1, the J call TRBJ2-7; D may be TRBD1 (6 bases). Germline CDR1 SQVTM, CDR2 ANQGSEA. The length of the CDR3 is 12 residues. V was trimmed by 4 bases and J by 0 bases, leaving 7 bases between them. CDR3 sequence: CSVGDNSYEQYF. The CDR3 DNA is TGCAGCGTTGGGGACAACTCCTACGAGCAGTACTTC.

The sample holds a few counts of this clone. The chain uses TRBV28 and TRBJ2-3, with 16 nucleotides matching TRBD2. The CDR3 sequence is 16 residues long. V shed 5 bases, J shed 4 bases, and the junction held 3 bases outside the gene matches. In germline, CDR1 is MDHEN, CDR2 SYDVKM. DNA for the CDR3: TGTGCCAGCAGTCCGGGACTAGCGGGAGGGCCAGATACGCAGTATTTT. Its translation is CASSPGLAGGPDTQYF.

This clone has more than one count but fewer than ten. The chain couples TRBV19 to TRBJ2-7; D might be TRBD2 (5 bases). This CDR3 comprises 14 residues. V shed 4 bases and J shed 4 bases, with 14 bases lying between them. The V gene's germline CDR1 is LNHDA and CDR2 SQIVND (reference sequence). The CDR3 spells CASSTAGGEYEQYF. CDR3 in DNA: TGTGCCAGTAGTACGGCAGGAGGAGAATACGAGCAGTACTTC.

The rearrangement links TRBV5-4 to TRBJ2-3; D not resolved. CDR3 size: 12 residues. Germline-derived CDR1 and CDR2 are SGHNT and YYREEE (reference sequence). Trimming cost V 3 bases and J 4 bases, with 6 bases left between them. CDR3: CASSSLPDTQYF. The CDR3 DNA reads as TGTGCCAGCAGCTCTCTACCAGATACGCAGTATTTT.

This clone was counted only a few times. The rearrangement uses TRBV20-1 and TRBJ1-2; no clear D. The V end lost 6 bases, the J end lost 4 bases, and 6 bases lay between the germline ends. Germline assignment: CDR1 DFQATT and CDR2 SNEGSKA (reference sequence). CDR3 length: 10 amino acids. The CDR3 DNA follows: TGCAGTGCCCGGGCCTATGGCTACACCTTC. Protein product: CSARAYGYTF.

The J gene is TRBJ2-1, the V gene TRBV5-1; no clear D. The CDR3 sequence is 14 residues long. V dropped 0 bases and J dropped 5 bases, with 9 bases sitting between them. The germline gives CDR1 SGHRS, CDR2 YFSETQ. CDR3 bases: TGCGCCAGCAGCTTGGCGGCAGGAGACAATGAGCAGTTCTTC. This translates into CASSLAAGDNEQFF. Full variable domain (outside the CDR3, taken from reference TRBV5-1 and TRBJ2-1): KAGVTQTPRYLIKTRGQQVTLSCSPISGHRSVSWYQQTPGQGLQFLFEYFSETQRNKGNFPGRFSGRQFSNSRSEMNVSTLELGDSALYLCASSLAAGDNEQFFGPGTRLTVL.

The chain employs TRBV28 and TRBJ2-7; the match to TRBD2 covers 11 bases. CDR3 length: 15 amino acids. Germline V gives CDR1 MDHEN, CDR2 SYDVKM. Trimming at V came to 5 bases and at J to 0 bases, leaving 3 bases not matched to a gene. The CDR3 DNA reads as TGTGCCAGCAGTGCACTAGCGGGAGACTCCTACGAGCAGTACTTC. Translated, it gives CASSALAGDSYEQYF. The complete variable domain, with remaining parts taken from reference TRBV28 and TRBJ2-7, reads DVKVTQSSRYLVKRTGEKVFLECVQDMDHENMFWYRQDPGLGLRLIYFSYDVKMKEKGDIPEGYSVSREKKERFSLILESASTNQTSMYLCASSALAGDSYEQYFGPGTRLTVT.

The gene calls are TRBV29-1 and TRBJ2-3; D is ambiguous. The germline V gene has CDR1 SQVTM and CDR2 ANQGSEA. This CDR3 spans 17 amino acids. With 5 bases removed from V and 0 bases from J, the gap between germline ends came to 21 bases. The CDR3 loop reads CSVYFVDDRPSTDTQYF. The CDR3 DNA is TGCAGCGTTTACTTCGTGGACGACCGTCCTAGCACAGATACGCAGTATTTT.

This clone was counted a few times. CDR3 sequence: CATSRVRESGNTIYF. The DNA of the CDR3 is TGTGCCACCAGCAGAGTCAGGGAATCTGGAAACACCATATATTTT. The chain combines TRBV15 with TRBJ1-3; possibly TRBD1 for D (5 bases). V dropped 1 base and J dropped 1 base, with 8 bases sitting between them. The CDR3 runs to 15 residues. Germline V CDR1 and CDR2: LNHNV, YYDKDF (reference sequence).

This chain links TRBV10-2 with TRBJ2-7; possibly TRBD1 for D (5 bases). The CDR3 covers 12 residues. V was cut by 11 bases and J by 4 bases, with 15 bases left in between. Per germline, CDR1 WSHSY and CDR2 SAAADI. CDR3 coding DNA: TGCGCCGTGTGGCAGGGTGCGTACGAGCAGTACTTC. Translation gives CAVWQGAYEQYF.

In its sample, this clone was seen once. This CDR3 reads CASSQVKTTNYGYTF. CDR3 DNA: TGCGCCAGCAGCCAAGTTAAGACAACTAACTATGGCTACACCTTC. This chain uses TRBV4-1 with TRBJ1-2; D call uncertain. CDR3 length: 15 amino acids. Between the trimmed V and J ends, which lost 1 base and 0 bases, there was a span of 9 bases. CDR1 and CDR2 from the germline V gene are MGHRA and YSYEKL.

Only one count was recorded for this clone. The chain recombines TRBV18 with TRBJ2-5; D may be TRBD1 (5 bases). The germline V gene encodes CDR1 KGHSH and CDR2 LQKENI. The CDR3 is 13 amino acids. The ends were cut back, 6 bases at V and 0 bases at J, with 8 bases in the middle. This chain's CDR3 is CASSGQDQETQYF. Written as DNA, the CDR3 is TGTGCCAGCTCGGGGCAGGACCAAGAGACCCAGTACTTC.

This chain uses TRBV30 with TRBJ1-1, with 7 bases identical to TRBD1. Germline V gene data show CDR1 as GTSNPN and CDR2 as SVGIG (reference sequence). The J segment lost 1 base and the V segment lost 1 base, leaving 3 bases of the junction unmatched. This CDR3 is 14 amino acids long. CDR3 sequence: CAWSDRGANTEAFF. CDR3 coding DNA: TGTGCCTGGAGTGACAGGGGTGCGAACACTGAAGCTTTCTTT.

The chain employs TRBV6-5 and TRBJ2-7, with 8 bases aligning to TRBD2. With 2 bases clipped from V and 4 bases from J, the junction kept 7 bases outside the gene matches. Germline CDR1 MNHEY, CDR2 SVGAGI. This CDR3 region has 15 residues. The CDR3 spells CASSYDGGASYEQYF. The CDR3 DNA follows: TGTGCCAGCAGTTACGACGGGGGGGCGTCGTACGAGCAGTACTTC.

The rearrangement joins TRBV29-1 to TRBJ2-1; D possibly uses TRBD1 or TRBD2 (5 bases each). Trimming removed 6 bases from V and 5 bases from J, with 14 bases in between. Germline assignment: CDR1 SQVTM and CDR2 ANQGSEA. CDR3 size: 13 residues. CDR3 DNA: TGCAGCGTGGGGGTCCCTTCCAACAATGAGCAGTTCTTC. Translating it yields CSVGVPSNNEQFF.

As for this clone: The sample contains more than one DNA sequence encoding this CDR3. The chain is built from TRBV5-1 and TRBJ2-3; D might be TRBD2 (5 bases). Deletions cut 0 bases from V and 11 bases from J, with 22 bases between. Germline V CDR1 and CDR2: SGHRS, YFSETQ. There are 16 residues in the CDR3. The CDR3 DNA sequence: TGCGCCAGCAGCTTGGCGGCGGCAGCTAGCACAGACATGCAGTATTTT. The encoded protein is CASSLAAAASTDMQYF.

This clone has just a few counts. The chain carries TRBV9 and TRBJ2-1; no clear D. Trimming removed 0 bases at V and 8 bases at J, with 9 bases between. The V gene's germline CDR1 is SGDLS and CDR2 YYNGEE. This CDR3 comprises 13 residues. For the CDR3, the DNA is TGTGCCAGCAGCGTAGAAGGTTTCGATGAGCAGTTCTTC. It codes for CASSVEGFDEQFF.

This clone is labeled as medium-sized. This chain uses TRBV28 with TRBJ2-2; D tentatively reads TRBD1 or TRBD2 (7 bases each). CDR3 length equals 13 residues. Germline-derived CDR1 and CDR2 are MDHEN and SYDVKM. V lost 8 bases to trimming and J lost 6 bases, with 13 bases between them. For the CDR3, the DNA is TGTGCCAGCGGCCAGGGGGGGTCCGGGGAGCTGTTTTTT. Protein product: CASGQGGSGELFF. The whole variable domain, filled in from reference TRBV28 and TRBJ2-2, reads DVKVTQSSRYLVKRTGEKVFLECVQDMDHENMFWYRQDPGLGLRLIYFSYDVKMKEKGDIPEGYSVSREKKERFSLILESASTNQTSMYLCASGQGGSGELFFGEGSRLTVL.

The V and J genes are TRBV4-3 and TRBJ2-1; 15 bases line up with TRBD2. V lost 2 bases, J lost 4 bases, and 12 bases stayed unmatched. CDR3 length: 20 amino acids. Germline V gene lookup returns CDR1 LGHNA and CDR2 YSLEER. The DNA for the CDR3 is TGCGCCAGCAGCCAACTGGGACTAGCGGGGGGCCGCAGTGCGTACAATGAGCAGTTCTTC. Its translation is CASSQLGLAGGRSAYNEQFF.

The chain combines TRBV19 with TRBJ2-1; D is uncertain. CDR3 size: 13 residues. The germline V and J ends were trimmed by 6 bases and 4 bases, with 10 bases remaining between them. CDR1 LNHDA and CDR2 SQIVND come from the germline V gene (reference sequence). In DNA, the CDR3 is TGTGCCAGTAGCTTGGGATTTTACAATGAGCAGTTCTTC. It is translated as CASSLGFYNEQFF. The variable domain in full, completed from reference TRBV19 and TRBJ2-1, reads DGGITQSPKYLFRKEGQNVTLSCEQNLNHDAMYWYRQDPGQGLRLIYYSQIVNDFQKGDIAEGYSVSREKKESFPLTVTSAQKNPTAFYLCASSLGFYNEQFFGPGTRLTVL.

The chain joins TRBV7-6 to TRBJ2-4, with D maybe TRBD1 (6 bases). V was clipped by 5 bases and J by 0 bases, with 17 bases between them. The germline V gene has CDR1 SGHVS and CDR2 FNYEAQ. CDR3 size: 17 residues. The DNA of the CDR3 is TGTGCCAGCAGCCTTAGCTTGACAGGCACAGCCAAAAACATTCAGTACTTC. The encoded protein is CASSLSLTGTAKNIQYF.

The chain is built from TRBV2 and TRBJ2-7; no clear D gene. The germline gives CDR1 SNHLY, CDR2 FYNNEI. The CDR3 has 10 amino acids. V gave up 5 bases and J gave up 3 bases, with 2 bases separating them. The CDR3 loop is CASSIYEQYF. Here the CDR3 DNA reads TGTGCCAGCAGTATCTACGAGCAGTACTTC.

A few counts support this clone. The CDR3 is CASSYSVTDTQYF. Written as DNA, the CDR3 is TGTGCCAGCAGTTACTCGGTCACAGATACGCAGTATTTT. The V call is TRBV6-5, the J call TRBJ2-3; D is ambiguous. The CDR3 totals 13 residues. The germline V gene encodes CDR1 MNHEY and CDR2 SVGAGI. The V and J ends lost 0 bases and 2 bases respectively, with 3 bases between them.

The chain employs TRBV30 and TRBJ2-1; TRBD2 aligns across 10 bases. V lost 4 bases and J lost 7; bases outside the gene matches: 7. This CDR3 contains 14 residues. Germline CDR1 and CDR2: GTSNPN and SVGIG (reference sequence). In DNA form, the CDR3 reads TGTGCCTGGACCCCTAGCGGGAGTGGAAATGAGCAGTTCTTC. Amino acid sequence: CAWTPSGSGNEQFF.

In this sample, this clone turned up once. The rearrangement joins TRBV27 to TRBJ2-7, with 7 bases matching TRBD1. The germline V gene encodes CDR1 MNHEY and CDR2 SMNVEV (reference sequence). The J segment lost 7 bases and the V segment lost 7 bases, leaving 10 bases of the junction unmatched. This CDR3 comprises 13 residues. CDR3 nucleotide sequence: TGTGCCAGCAAGACTCCGACAGGGTTGGAGCAGTACTTC. It codes for CASKTPTGLEQYF.

The chain joins TRBV4-1 to TRBJ2-7; possibly TRBD1 or TRBD2 for D (5 bases each). This CDR3 region has 13 residues. Germline values: CDR1 MGHRA, CDR2 YSYEKL. V was shortened by 0 bases and J by 6 bases, with 9 bases between the two germline ends. Written as DNA, the CDR3 is TGCGCCAGCAGCCAAGACGGGGCTCTCGAGCAGTACTTC. Its translation is CASSQDGALEQYF.